This paragraph covers one T cell receptor beta chain sequence. What it binds is unknown. The data derive from a study of shared clonotypes between healthy human individuals. Study summary: Donor composition was two women and three men, aged 18 to 49. Whole-study findings and limits: When naive CD4 clonotypes were compared across several donors, 4% to 6.5% were shared. The study found lower generation probabilities in non-shared clonotypes than in those shared by all four donors.

The ends were cut back, 3 bases at V and 3 bases at J, with 11 bases in the middle. CDR3 size: 15 residues. Germline CDR1 MDHEN, CDR2 SYDVKM. Naive CD8 cells lacked CD45RO, underwent positive selection for CCR7 and left out terminally differentiated effector memory CD45RA+ cells. The run depth of the assay was deep. Assay used: immunoSEQ multiplex PCR; TCRdb lists only in-frame clones, some missing. The sample comprises under 1 million clones, 95% to 97% of which are singletons, and approximately 0.2% rests with the top ten. The TCR sequence derives from a man in his thirties or forties in good health. Sequences were obtained from naive CD8+ T cells sorted from blood. The chain combines TRBV28 with TRBJ2-2; D is perhaps TRBD1 (5 bases). This chain's CDR3 is CASSLNSGHTGELFF. CDR3 nucleotides: TGTGCCAGCAGTTTGAATTCAGGGCACACCGGGGAGCTGTTTTTT.